This entry concerns a single T cell receptor beta chain. The CDR3 totals 16 residues. Trimming left V 1 base short and J 0 bases short, with 12 bases between. CDR1 and CDR2 (germline): SGHTA, FQGNSA. These data originate in a study of radiotherapy plus CTLA-4 blockade in lung cancer. Generated by immunoSEQ multiplex PCR, the TCRdb table keeps only in-frame clones and is missing some. The sample includes over 60,000 clones, around 84% of them seen just once. The chain uses TRBV7-2 and TRBJ1-1, with D possibly matching TRBD1 (5 bases). Sample: peripheral blood, taken from a patient treated with radiotherapy plus ipilimumab. This clonotype was sampled from a human donor with non-small cell lung cancer who had stable disease on radiotherapy plus ipilimumab. The DNA of the CDR3 is TGTGCCAGCAGCTTAGGGCGGGCAGGGCTGAACACTGAAGCTTTCTTT. It specifies CASSLGRAGLNTEAFF.